The 17 T cell receptor beta chains below were found in one sample sequenced in a study of T cell responses to AZD1222 COVID-19 vaccine. TCRdb's table, derived via immunoSEQ multiplex PCR, lists solely in-frame clones and lacks some. The sample has 140,000 to 150,000 clones, 91% seen once. Sample: peripheral blood, taken 28 days after the second dose of the MenACWY control vaccine. Source of these receptors: an adult who received the MenACWY meningococcal vaccine as a control.

This chain links TRBV12-3 or TRBV12-4 with TRBJ2-3; a weak D match, TRBD2 (5 bases). The CDR3 totals 13 residues. V was cut by 3 bases and J by 3 bases, with 7 bases left in between. CDR3 in DNA: TGTGCCAGCAGTTTTGAGGGAACAGATACGCAGTATTTT. Translated: CASSFEGTDTQYF.

The J gene is TRBJ1-3, the V gene TRBV3-1 (or the pseudogene TRBV3-2), with D uncertain. Trimming stripped 4 bases from V and 0 bases from J, with 10 bases between. CDR3 length equals 15 residues. Germline CDR1 is LGHDT and CDR2 is YNNKEL (reference sequence). CDR3 nucleotides: TGTGCCAGCAGCCCCCGTCCAATCTCTGGAAACACCATATATTTT. Translating it yields CASSPRPISGNTIYF.

This rearrangement joins TRBV2 to TRBJ2-1, with D perhaps TRBD1 (6 bases). CDR3 length: 12 amino acids. V was pared by 6 bases and J by 10 bases, with 13 bases between. CDR1 is SNHLY and CDR2 is FYNNEI in the germline V gene. CDR3 loop: CASREQGWEQFF. For the CDR3, the DNA is TGTGCCAGCAGAGAGCAGGGGTGGGAGCAGTTCTTC.

This chain joins TRBV6-2 or TRBV6-3 and TRBJ2-7, with D perhaps given as TRBD1 or TRBD2 (5 bases each). The V gene lost 2 bases and the J gene lost 4 bases, with 18 bases spanning the gap. The CDR3 is made up of 16 amino acids. The germline V gene has CDR1 MNHEY and CDR2 SVGEGT. CDR3 sequence: CASSYAGTVFGYEQYF. CDR3 coding DNA: TGTGCCAGCAGTTACGCCGGGACCGTCTTTGGGTACGAGCAGTACTTC.

The rearrangement links TRBV6-5 to TRBJ1-1, with D perhaps TRBD1 (6 bases). Trimming left V 0 bases short and J 11 bases short, with 16 bases between. Germline V gene sequence: CDR1 MNHEY, CDR2 SVGAGI. The CDR3 loop spans 14 amino acids. Here the CDR3 DNA reads TGTGCCAGCAGTTACTCAAATCACAGGGAGGAGGCTTTCTTT. This gives the protein CASSYSNHREEAFF.

The V call is TRBV11-3, the J call TRBJ2-3; 10 nucleotides align to TRBD1. The length of the CDR3 is 16 residues. Germline CDR1 SGHNT, CDR2 YENEEA. With 4 bases clipped from V and 3 bases from J, the junction kept 7 bases outside the gene matches. The CDR3 nucleotides read TGTGCCAGCAGCTCGATGACAGGGGGCTTAACAGATACGCAGTATTTT. It codes for CASSSMTGGLTDTQYF.

The chain uses TRBV3-1 (or the pseudogene TRBV3-2) and TRBJ1-6; 9 bases are a match to TRBD1. The V segment lost 1 base and the J segment 9 bases; nucleotides outside the gene matches: 1. The length of the CDR3 is 14 residues. Germline V gene data show CDR1 as LGHDT and CDR2 as YNNKEL (reference sequence). The CDR3 protein is CASSQVDRGSPLHF. The DNA for the CDR3 is TGTGCCAGCAGCCAAGTGGACAGGGGTTCACCCCTCCACTTT.

The chain carries TRBV2 and TRBJ2-7; a weak D match, TRBD1 (5 bases). The V end was cut by 8 bases, the J end by 3 bases, with 8 bases between. CDR3 length: 11 amino acids. CDR1 and CDR2 from the germline V gene are SNHLY and FYNNEI. The CDR3 DNA follows: TGTGCCAGCCGACAGTACTACGAGCAGTACTTC. Its translation is CASRQYYEQYF.

In its sample, this clone was seen once. J is TRBJ1-2 and V is TRBV5-5; possibly TRBD1 for D (5 bases). The CDR3 has 13 amino acids. The V end was cut by 4 bases, the J end by 3 bases, with 10 bases between. Germline assignment: CDR1 SGHKS and CDR2 YYEKEE (reference sequence). The CDR3 loop is CASSPGQDYGYTF. DNA for the CDR3: TGTGCCAGCAGCCCCGGACAAGACTATGGCTACACCTTC.

This chain uses TRBV7-2 with TRBJ2-7, with D tentatively TRBD1 (5 bases). CDR1 is SGHTA and CDR2 is FQGNSA in the germline V gene. The length of the CDR3 is 15 residues. V lost 2 bases and J 5 bases, leaving 16 bases between the germline ends. In DNA form, the CDR3 reads TGTGCCAGCAGCTTATTTCTTCAGGGCAGCGACGAGCAGTACTTC. Amino acids: CASSLFLQGSDEQYF.

The V gene is TRBV5-1, the J gene TRBJ2-7; TRBD1 agrees at 8 bases. This CDR3 has 12 amino acids. Germline V gene sequence: CDR1 SGHRS, CDR2 YFSETQ. The V and J ends lost 3 bases and 5 bases, in that order; junction bases with no gene match: 1. This CDR3 reads CASSSDRDEQYF. The CDR3 DNA follows: TGCGCCAGCAGCTCGGACAGGGACGAGCAGTACTTC.

The V gene is TRBV6-2 or TRBV6-3, the J gene TRBJ2-7; D gene uncertain. V was pared by 2 bases and J by 4 bases, with 6 bases between. Germline V gene data show CDR1 as MNHEY and CDR2 as SVGEGT. The CDR3 has 12 amino acids. The chain's CDR3 is CASSYDGYEQYF. The CDR3 DNA reads as TGTGCCAGCAGTTACGATGGGTACGAGCAGTACTTC.

The CDR3 DNA reads as TGTGCCAGCAGGCGGTCGTACACCGGGGAGCTGTTTTTT. Translated: CASRRSYTGELFF. The V call is TRBV28, the J call TRBJ2-2; no definite D call. Germline loops: CDR1 MDHEN, CDR2 SYDVKM. The germline V and J ends were trimmed by 6 bases and 3 bases, with 8 bases remaining between them. This CDR3 is 13 amino acids long.

The chain links TRBV5-5 to TRBJ1-5, with TRBD1 as a possible D gene (5 bases). Germline values: CDR1 SGHKS, CDR2 YYEKEE (reference sequence). With 0 bases removed from V and 7 bases from J, the gap between germline ends came to 11 bases. The CDR3 totals 14 residues. In DNA, the CDR3 is TGTGCCAGCAGCTTGGAAGGGACGGAACAGCCCCAGCATTTT. This sequence encodes CASSLEGTEQPQHF.

The gene calls are TRBV28 and TRBJ1-5, with D maybe TRBD1 (5 bases). Germline V lookup: CDR1 MDHEN, CDR2 SYDVKM. Trimming left V 9 bases short and J 0 bases short, with 9 bases between. The CDR3 runs 13 residues. CDR3 amino acids: CASGQVSNQPQHF. Here the CDR3 DNA reads TGTGCCAGTGGACAAGTTAGCAATCAGCCCCAGCATTTT.

The rearrangement links TRBV15 to TRBJ1-3; D gene uncertain. Per germline, CDR1 LNHNV and CDR2 YYDKDF (reference sequence). V gave up 3 bases and J gave up 5 bases, with 11 bases separating them. This CDR3 is built from 14 residues. Here the CDR3 reads CATSSMGNRNTIYF. DNA for the CDR3: TGTGCCACCAGCAGTATGGGAAACAGAAACACCATATATTTT.

The V gene is TRBV27, the J gene TRBJ2-1; tentative D call: TRBD1 (6 bases). With 8 bases removed from V and 1 base from J, the gap between germline ends came to 30 bases. The V gene's germline CDR1 is MNHEY and CDR2 SMNVEV (reference sequence). This CDR3 comprises 20 residues. In nucleotides, the CDR3 is TGTGCCAGCTCCCCCGGGACACCGGGGCTAGCCTCTTTATCCTACAATGAGCAGTTCTTC. It translates to CASSPGTPGLASLSYNEQFF.